Below are 30 T cell receptor beta chains sequenced from a single sample in a study of cytomegalovirus exposure and HLA in healthy donors (dated by TCRdb to 2016 to 2017). Library preparation used the immunoSEQ multiplex PCR assay. For the multiplex PCR, a mixture combining 60 forward primers for TCR Vbeta segments and 13 reverse primers for TCR Jbeta segments was used. What TCRdb holds here is the immuneACCESS table cut down to in-frame rearrangements. Part of the clones is not present; checked against another copy, under half of the missing clones reflect an unresolved V gene, and the others are unexplained. The sample contains 160,000 or so clones, more than 80% of them found a single time. The ten largest clones add up to about 7.7% of the sample. The sequenced sample consisted of PBMCs. These TCRs come from a woman under 40 in good health and CMV-seropositive.

This clone was seen only a few times. The CDR3 sequence is CASSVGTASTYEQYF. CDR3 nucleotides: TGTGCCAGCAGCGTCGGGACTGCGAGCACCTACGAGCAGTACTTC. This rearrangement joins TRBV9 to TRBJ2-7, with D possibly TRBD2 on 6 matching bases. Trimming left V 2 bases short and J 2 bases short, with 14 bases between. CDR1 is SGDLS, CDR2 YYNGEE, per germline. This CDR3 region has 15 residues.

The chain uses TRBV5-1 and TRBJ2-5; 10 bases are shared with TRBD2. The J call could be wrong; TRBJ2-7 is a better fit for the DNA end. This CDR3 has 16 amino acids. The germline V gene encodes CDR1 SGHRS and CDR2 YFSETQ. Here the CDR3 reads CASSLLAGAISYEQYF. The CDR3 region has the DNA TGCGCCAGCAGCTTGCTAGCGGGGGCGATCTCCTACGAGCAGTACTTC.

V and J are TRBV30 and TRBJ2-1, with D perhaps matching TRBD2 (5 bases). Trimming left V 1 base short and J 2 bases short, with 9 bases between. CDR1 is GTSNPN and CDR2 is SVGIG in the germline V gene (reference sequence). The CDR3 extends over 14 amino acids. CDR3 nucleotide sequence: TGTGCCTGGAGTGAGGACGGGGCCTACAATGAGCAGTTCTTC. Translating gives CAWSEDGAYNEQFF.

V is TRBV4-1 and J is TRBJ2-3, with TRBD1 matching over 9 bases. In germline, CDR1 is MGHRA, CDR2 YSYEKL. Trimming took 0 bases from V and 6 from J; bases not matched to a gene: 13. The CDR3 covers 18 residues. The CDR3 DNA reads TGCGCCAGCAGCCAAGATCTGAACAGGGGGCTAAGGTGGGATACGCAGTATTTT. Residues: CASSQDLNRGLRWDTQYF.

This clone was detected only once. The CDR3 region is CASSRAGRYSEQYF. In DNA form, the CDR3 reads TGTGCCAGCAGCAGGGCAGGGAGGTATTCCGAGCAGTACTTC. The chain is built from TRBV6-5 and TRBJ2-7; tentatively, D is TRBD2 (6 bases). The germline V gene has CDR1 MNHEY and CDR2 SVGAGI. The CDR3 runs 14 residues. Trimming shortened V by 6 bases and J by 6 bases, and 18 bases separated the two germline ends.

V usage is TRBV7-2 and J usage is TRBJ1-1, with D tentatively TRBD1 (5 bases). Germline V gene sequence: CDR1 SGHTA, CDR2 FQGNSA. With 6 bases removed from V and 7 bases from J, the gap between germline ends came to 18 bases. The CDR3 loop spans 14 amino acids. Written as DNA, the CDR3 is TGTGCCAGCAGTTTCAAAAGTCGGGGGATTGAAGCTTTCTTT. Its translation is CASSFKSRGIEAFF.

The rearrangement uses TRBV5-6 and TRBJ2-1; the D gene is possibly TRBD1 (6 bases). The CDR3 runs 16 residues. From germline, CDR1 is SGHDT and CDR2 YYEEEE. Trimming took off 3 bases at V and 5 bases at J, with 18 bases between the two ends. CDR3 residues: CASSSDFRDNHNEQFF. The CDR3 DNA reads TGTGCCAGCAGCTCGGACTTCCGGGACAACCACAATGAGCAGTTCTTC.

The chain has TRBV9 and TRBJ2-2, with a possible D match to TRBD2 (6 bases). CDR1 is SGDLS and CDR2 is YYNGEE in the germline V gene. The CDR3 is 14 amino acids. The ends were cut back, 4 bases at V and 3 bases at J, with 10 bases in the middle. The CDR3, as DNA: TGTGCCAGCAGCCCCCGCGGGGACACCGGGGAGCTGTTTTTT. Translated, it gives CASSPRGDTGELFF.

The rearrangement joins TRBV19 to TRBJ2-5, with TRBD2 as a possible D gene (6 bases). Trimming stripped 3 bases from V and 7 bases from J, with 15 bases between. Germline CDR1 reads LNHDA; CDR2 reads SQIVND (reference sequence). The CDR3 is made up of 14 amino acids. The CDR3 bases are TGTGCCAGTAGTATTCGACTAGGAGGATGGACCCAGTACTTC. Encoded protein: CASSIRLGGWTQYF. The whole variable domain, remainder taken from reference TRBV19 and TRBJ2-5, is DGGITQSPKYLFRKEGQNVTLSCEQNLNHDAMYWYRQDPGQGLRLIYYSQIVNDFQKGDIAEGYSVSREKKESFPLTVTSAQKNPTAFYLCASSIRLGGWTQYFGPGTRLLVL.

This rearrangement joins TRBV28 to TRBJ2-1, with D unresolved. CDR3 size: 12 residues. V was cut by 4 bases and J by 4 bases, with 5 bases left in between. Germline V gene sequence: CDR1 MDHEN, CDR2 SYDVKM. CDR3 amino acids: CASSSRYNEQFF. The CDR3 DNA is TGTGCCAGCAGTTCTAGGTACAATGAGCAGTTCTTC.

The chain couples TRBV5-4 to TRBJ2-5, with D maybe TRBD2 (5 bases). The CDR3 covers 15 residues. V lost 4 bases, J lost 4 bases, and 17 bases lay in between. In germline, CDR1 is SGHNT, CDR2 YYREEE (reference sequence). The CDR3 region has the DNA TGTGCCAGCAGCGGGCCGGCGGCCGAGGGAGAGACCCAGTACTTC. Residues: CASSGPAAEGETQYF. The whole variable domain, remainder taken from reference TRBV5-4 and TRBJ2-5, is ETGVTQSPTHLIKTRGQQVTLRCSSQSGHNTVSWYQQALGQGPQFIFQYYREEENGRGNFPPRFSGLQFPNYSSELNVNALELDDSALYLCASSGPAAEGETQYFGPGTRLLVL.

The chain joins TRBV5-6 to TRBJ1-1; 8 positions match TRBD1. Germline CDR1 reads SGHDT; CDR2 reads YYEEEE. This CDR3 is 14 amino acids long. V lost 7 bases to trimming and J lost 3 bases; unmatched junction nucleotides: 8. CDR3: CASVLDRGYTEAFF. The DNA for the CDR3 is TGTGCCAGCGTTCTAGACAGGGGTTACACTGAAGCTTTCTTT.

This rearrangement joins TRBV21-1 to TRBJ2-7; the D segment call TRBD1 is taken from the table without a DNA check. TRBV21-1 counts as a pseudogene. The CDR3 length is 15 residues. The CDR3 sequence: CASSKRGIVSYEQYF. CDR3 coding DNA: TGTGCCAGCAGCAAAAGGGGAATTGTCTCCTACGAGCAGTACTTC.

This chain uses TRBV19 with TRBJ2-3; D perhaps matches TRBD1 (6 bases). The CDR3 loop spans 15 amino acids. Trimming took 7 bases from V and 0 from J, leaving 14 bases between them. Germline lookup yields CDR1 LNHDA and CDR2 SQIVND (reference sequence). CDR3 DNA sequence: TGTGCCAGTAATAAGGACAGCCGTAGCACAGATACGCAGTATTTT. Its translation: CASNKDSRSTDTQYF.

This chain links TRBV5-1 with TRBJ1-6; perhaps TRBD1 as D (5 bases). CDR3 length: 12 residues. The ends were cut back, 4 bases at V and 12 bases at J, with 11 bases in the middle. Germline V gives CDR1 SGHRS, CDR2 YFSETQ. The CDR3 loop is CASSLVGGPLHF. The CDR3, as DNA: TGCGCCAGCAGCCTAGTGGGGGGACCCCTCCACTTT. The full variable domain, with the rest looked up from reference TRBV5-1 and TRBJ1-6, is KAGVTQTPRYLIKTRGQQVTLSCSPISGHRSVSWYQQTPGQGLQFLFEYFSETQRNKGNFPGRFSGRQFSNSRSEMNVSTLELGDSALYLCASSLVGGPLHFGNGTRLTVT.

Worth noting for this clone: Other DNA sequences in the sample encode the same CDR3. The J gene is TRBJ2-5, the V gene TRBV5-6; 13 bases agree with TRBD2. V was pared by 2 bases and J by 4 bases, with 2 bases of the junction left unmatched. The CDR3 is 15 residues long. Per the germline V gene, CDR1 is SGHDT and CDR2 is YYEEEE. In DNA, the CDR3 is TGTGCCAGCAGCTTACTAGCGGGGGGGCGAGAGACCCAGTACTTC. Encoded protein: CASSLLAGGRETQYF.

This sequence joins TRBV7-6 and TRBJ2-2; 8 nucleotides align to TRBD1. The V and J ends lost 0 bases and 1 base, in that order; junction bases with no gene match: 4. Germline V lookup: CDR1 SGHVS, CDR2 FNYEAQ. This CDR3 region has 17 residues. The CDR3 spells CASSLAVGTGNTGELFF. The CDR3 DNA sequence: TGTGCCAGCAGCTTAGCGGTAGGGACAGGGAACACCGGGGAGCTGTTTTTT.

The chain carries TRBV4-2 and TRBJ2-2; D might be TRBD2 (7 bases). Trimming pared 2 bases from V and 4 bases from J, leaving 20 bases between. The CDR3 extends over 18 amino acids. CDR1 and CDR2 (germline): LGHNA, YNFKEQ. CDR3 region: CASSQWVRGPSGTGELFF. CDR3 DNA sequence: TGTGCCAGCAGCCAATGGGTGCGGGGGCCCTCGGGCACCGGGGAGCTGTTTTTT.

The V gene is TRBV15, the J gene TRBJ2-3, with D tentatively TRBD1 (6 bases). Trimming removed 5 bases from V and 2 bases from J, with 11 bases in between. Germline-derived CDR1 and CDR2 are LNHNV and YYDKDF (reference sequence). The CDR3 extends over 14 amino acids. The CDR3 sequence is CATSGGTFTDTQYF. In DNA, the CDR3 is TGTGCCACCAGCGGTGGGACATTCACAGATACGCAGTATTTT.

The V gene is TRBV14, the J gene TRBJ2-2; 7 nucleotides line up with TRBD2. V lost 4 bases to trimming and J lost 7 bases; unmatched junction nucleotides: 3. Germline-derived CDR1 and CDR2 are SGHDN and FVKESK. The CDR3 spans 13 residues. The CDR3, as DNA: TGTGCCAGCAGCCGGGAGGGATTCGGGGAGCTGTTTTTT. Protein sequence: CASSREGFGELFF.

This chain links TRBV29-1 with TRBJ1-2, with TRBD1 identical over 9 bases. V lost 7 bases and J lost 6; bases outside the gene matches: 6. Germline V gene lookup returns CDR1 SQVTM and CDR2 ANQGSEA. The CDR3 covers 12 residues. The CDR3 loop is CSAITGGDGYTF. As DNA, the CDR3 is TGCAGCGCTATCACAGGGGGCGATGGCTACACCTTC.

In this sample, this clone turned up once. The chain couples TRBV19 to TRBJ1-2; TRBD1 is a possible D gene (5 bases). Trimming left V 1 base short and J 8 bases short, with 14 bases between. This CDR3 has 14 residues. CDR1 is LNHDA and CDR2 is SQIVND in the germline V gene (reference sequence). CDR3 sequence (DNA): TGTGCCAGTAGTATAGGGACAAACCCATCCGGCTACACCTTC. This encodes CASSIGTNPSGYTF.

This clone was detected only a few times. This rearrangement joins TRBV9 to TRBJ2-7, with 7 bases matching TRBD1. The CDR3 extends over 14 amino acids. After removal of 3 bases from V and 2 bases from J, the junction contained 5 bases not matched to a gene. Per the germline V gene, CDR1 is SGDLS and CDR2 is YYNGEE. CDR3 in amino acids: CASSETGSTYEQYF. As DNA, the CDR3 is TGTGCCAGCAGCGAGACAGGGTCGACCTACGAGCAGTACTTC.

V is TRBV5-1 and J is TRBJ1-2; D remains unclear. CDR3 length: 12 residues. CDR1 is SGHRS, CDR2 YFSETQ, per germline. Trimming pared 4 bases from V and 5 bases from J, leaving 9 bases between. The CDR3 sequence: CASSPSGYGYTF. For the CDR3, the DNA is TGCGCCAGCAGCCCGAGCGGGTATGGCTACACCTTC.

This clone appeared a single time. The chain combines TRBV7-9 with TRBJ2-7; tentatively, D is TRBD2 (6 bases). The CDR3 has 12 amino acids. V gave up 5 bases and J gave up 7 bases, with 12 bases separating them. Germline loops: CDR1 SEHNR, CDR2 FQNEAQ (reference sequence). CDR3 DNA: TGTGCCAGCAGCCTGATGGCGGGAGAGCAGTACTTC. Amino acid sequence: CASSLMAGEQYF.

V is TRBV6-1 and J is TRBJ1-5, with 7 bases aligning to TRBD1. The trim removed 7 bases at V and 7 bases at J, leaving 10 bases unmatched. The CDR3 is made up of 14 amino acids. Germline CDR1 reads MNHNS; CDR2 reads SASEGT. The CDR3 DNA is TGTGCCAGCAACGACAGGGAATCAGGGCAGCCCCAGCATTTT. Translation: CASNDRESGQPQHF.

The chain combines TRBV2 with TRBJ1-2; D possibly corresponds to TRBD1 (5 bases). From germline, CDR1 is SNHLY and CDR2 FYNNEI. Trimming shortened V by 3 bases and J by 2 bases, and 19 bases separated the two germline ends. The length of the CDR3 is 17 residues. CDR3 sequence reads: CASSDGSQGLRNYGYTF. CDR3 bases: TGTGCCAGCAGTGACGGGTCCCAGGGCCTCAGGAACTATGGCTACACCTTC.

This sequence joins TRBV7-9 and TRBJ2-3; 10 nucleotides match TRBD2. V trimming: 4 bases; J trimming: 7 bases; junction bases outside the gene matches: 11. This CDR3 region has 16 residues. Per germline, CDR1 SEHNR and CDR2 FQNEAQ (reference sequence). CDR3 nucleotide sequence: TGTGCCAGCAGCTCCCCAGCGGGGGGGCGAATGAATACGCAGTATTTT. Encoded protein: CASSSPAGGRMNTQYF.

This clone was recorded a few times. V is TRBV9 and J is TRBJ2-3, with unresolved D. This CDR3 has 14 amino acids. CDR1 and CDR2 (germline): SGDLS, YYNGEE. V dropped 2 bases and J dropped 2 bases, with 9 bases sitting between them. For the CDR3, the DNA is TGTGCCAGCAGCGTTCAGGTCATCACAGATACGCAGTATTTT. Its translation is CASSVQVITDTQYF.

The V gene is TRBV9, the J gene TRBJ2-3, with 9 bases lining up with TRBD2. In germline, CDR1 is SGDLS, CDR2 YYNGEE. CDR3 size: 15 residues. Trimming removed 3 bases from V and 1 base from J; junction bases left unmatched: 3. The CDR3 nucleotides are TGTGCCAGCAGCGGGACTAGCGCTGGCACAGATACGCAGTATTTT. This gives the protein CASSGTSAGTDTQYF.